This paragraph reports one T cell receptor (beta chain). The antigen is undetermined. The record originates from a study of human CD8 memory T cell subsets. Regarding the study as a whole: Effector memory subsets were less diverse than the similarly diverse stem-like memory and precursor exhausted subsets.

Libraries targeted TCR beta using 5' RACE with UMIs. TCRdb re-called the 5' RACE reads and gives one entry per CDR3 protein, without DNA. Its listing shows about 4,700 distinct CDR3 sequences. Input material: CD8+ T cells from PBMCs. This receptor was obtained from a human donor in good health.

CDR3 region: CASSPGTGLTDTQYF. V gene TRBV6-2 or TRBV6-3 combines with J gene TRBJ2-3; no DNA is available, so the TRBD1 call from TCRdb remains unchecked. This CDR3 has 15 residues. The V gene's germline CDR1 is MNHEY and CDR2 SVGEGT.